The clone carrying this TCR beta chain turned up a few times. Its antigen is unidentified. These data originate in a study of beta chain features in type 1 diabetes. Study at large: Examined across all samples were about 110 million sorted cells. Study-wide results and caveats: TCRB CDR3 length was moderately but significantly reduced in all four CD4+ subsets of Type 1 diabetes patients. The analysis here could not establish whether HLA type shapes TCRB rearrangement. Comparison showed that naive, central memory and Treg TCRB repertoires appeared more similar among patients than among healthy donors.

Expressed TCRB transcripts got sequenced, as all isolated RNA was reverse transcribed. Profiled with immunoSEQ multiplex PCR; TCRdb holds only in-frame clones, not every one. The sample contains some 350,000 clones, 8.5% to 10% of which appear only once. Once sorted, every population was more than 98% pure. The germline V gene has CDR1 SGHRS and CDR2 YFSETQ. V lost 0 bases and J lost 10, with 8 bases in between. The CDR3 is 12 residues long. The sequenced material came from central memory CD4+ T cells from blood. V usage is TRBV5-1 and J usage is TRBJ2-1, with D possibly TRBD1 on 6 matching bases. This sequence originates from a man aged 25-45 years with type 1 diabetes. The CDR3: CASSLEGTEQFF. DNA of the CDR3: TGCGCCAGCAGCTTGGAAGGGACAGAGCAGTTCTTC.